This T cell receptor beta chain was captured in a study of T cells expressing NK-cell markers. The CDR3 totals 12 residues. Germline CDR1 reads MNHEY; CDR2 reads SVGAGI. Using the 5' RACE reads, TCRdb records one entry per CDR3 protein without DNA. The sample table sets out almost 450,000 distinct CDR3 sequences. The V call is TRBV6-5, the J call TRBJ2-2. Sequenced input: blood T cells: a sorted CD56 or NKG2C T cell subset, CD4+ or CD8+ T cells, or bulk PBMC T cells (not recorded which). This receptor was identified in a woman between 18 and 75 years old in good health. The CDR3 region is CASRLPTGELFF.